The clone carrying this T cell receptor beta chain was seen only a few times. Its antigen is not known. This specimen belongs to a study of cytomegalovirus exposure and HLA in healthy donors. PCR amplification relied on 60 Vbeta primers (plus 13 Jbeta primers). Using immunoSEQ multiplex PCR, the repertoire was profiled, and TCRdb retains in-frame clones only, with some absent. The table lists about 140,000 clones, roughly four fifths of them singletons. Broader study findings: Another analysis was done later, and it associated around 17,000 TCR beta sequences with HLA alleles at 0.05 false discovery rate. Later on, a genetic analysis was performed. It linked a missense variant in DCLRE1C with V- and J-gene trimming of TCR beta. Altogether, 160 or so TCR beta chains were recorded as cytomegalovirus-associated.

V lost 0 bases and J lost 4; bases outside the gene matches: 3. Germline values: CDR1 LNHDA, CDR2 SQIVND (reference sequence). There are 14 residues in the CDR3. Material: PBMCs. V gene TRBV19 combines with J gene TRBJ2-7, with TRBD1 matching 7 bases. This receptor was identified in a woman aged 45 to 65 in good health and CMV-seropositive. CDR3 residues: CASSIEGTAYEQYF. The CDR3 coding sequence is TGTGCCAGTAGTATAGAAGGGACAGCTTACGAGCAGTACTTC.